This is a list of T cell receptor beta chains from one sample in a study of shared T cell receptors in the human thymus. Profiling relied on immunoSEQ multiplex PCR, and the TCRdb table lists in-frame clones only, not all of them. The sample lists about 380,000 clones, 85% to 95% seen once, with around 0.019% in the top ten. The material sequenced was thymocytes. These receptors all come from a human donor. CDR3s include the opening cysteine and the closing phenylalanine or tryptophan. A D gene is named only where the DNA matches it firmly. Clone size is not always given. Where it is, it says once, few, many or a class for expanded clones.

v_gene	abundance	j_gene	d_gene	CDR3aa	CDR3nt
TRBV15	once	TRBJ2-7	-	CATSSGVMDGQKSYEQYF	TGTGCCACCAGCAGTGGGGTCATGGACGGACAGAAATCCTACGAGCAGTACTTC
TRBV11-2	-	TRBJ2-5	-	CASRNLGRTKETQYF	TGTGCCAGCAGAAATTTGGGGCGGACAAAAGAGACCCAGTACTTC
TRBV7-6	-	TRBJ1-1	-	CASSPTVPEAFF	TGTGCCAGCAGCCCGACAGTCCCTGAAGCTTTCTTT
TRBV7-6	-	TRBJ1-4	-	CASSLNFGQYEKLFF	TGTGCCAGCAGCTTAAATTTCGGACAGTACGAAAAACTGTTTTTT
TRBV19	-	TRBJ2-1	-	CASSTRMGGGMNEQFF	TGTGCCAGTAGTACCCGCATGGGAGGGGGAATGAATGAGCAGTTCTTC
TRBV6-1	-	TRBJ1-1	-	CASSERASGGF	TGTGCCAGCAGTGAAAGGGCCTCGGGGGGCTTT
TRBV14	-	TRBJ1-1	-	CASSRVGALTEAFF	TGTGCCAGCAGCCGGGTGGGGGCGCTCACTGAAGCTTTCTTT
TRBV7-9	-	TRBJ2-1	TRBD2	CASSFTSGRDEQFF	TGTGCCAGCAGCTTCACTAGCGGGAGGGATGAGCAGTTCTTC
TRBV18	-	TRBJ2-3	-	CASSPFTEYPGDTQYF	TGTGCCAGCTCACCATTCACGGAGTATCCAGGGGATACGCAGTATTTT
TRBV7-2	-	TRBJ2-1	-	CASSRGAGSSYNEQFF	TGTGCCAGCAGCCGCGGGGCGGGGAGCTCCTACAATGAGCAGTTCTTC
TRBV7-9	-	TRBJ1-2	-	CVGLPSTYAVPSGQDGYTF	TGTGTAGGTTTGCCCTCGACCTACGCGGTCCCTTCAGGCCAAGATGGCTACACCTTC
TRBV7-2	-	TRBJ1-3	-	CASSSSTESSGNTIYF	TGTGCCAGCAGCTCCTCGACAGAGAGCTCTGGAAACACCATATATTTT
TRBV2	-	TRBJ2-1	TRBD1	CASSGQGFSYNEQFF	TGTGCCAGCAGCGGACAGGGGTTCTCCTACAATGAACAGTTCTTC
TRBV5-1	-	TRBJ2-5	-	CASSSPMGQETQYF	TGCGCCAGCAGCTCCCCCATGGGCCAAGAGACCCAGTACTTC
TRBV18	once	TRBJ2-7	-	CASSPSRSANTYEQYF	TGTGCCAGCTCACCCAGCCGGAGCGCCAACACCTACGAGCAGTACTTC
TRBV9	-	TRBJ1-3	-	CASSFWDIGKETIGNTIYF	TGTGCCAGCAGCTTTTGGGACATCGGTAAGGAGACGATAGGAAACACCATATATTTT
TRBV25-1	-	TRBJ2-7	TRBD2	CASGEAGLVYEQYF	TGTGCCAGCGGGGAAGCGGGGCTCGTCTACGAGCAGTACTTC
TRBV7-9	-	TRBJ2-3	-	CASSLGGGCARYF	TGTGCCAGCAGCTTAGGGGGTGGTTGCGCTCGATATTTT
TRBV2	once	TRBJ2-1	-	CASIPPGTRLVNEQFF	TGTGCCAGCATTCCCCCCGGGACCCGCCTCGTCAATGAGCAGTTCTTC
TRBV7-9	-	TRBJ2-7	-	CASSRMGDPRSEQYF	TGTGCCAGCAGCCGAATGGGGGACCCTCGCTCCGAGCAGTACTTC
TRBV5-6	-	TRBJ2-3	TRBD2	CASSHRGTSGRGTDTQYF	TGTGCCAGCAGCCACCGGGGGACTAGCGGGAGAGGTACAGATACGCAGTATTTT
TRBV9	-	TRBJ1-1	-	CASSVTHGRYTEAFF	TGTGCCAGCAGCGTAACTCACGGGCGGTACACTGAAGCTTTCTTT
TRBV27	-	TRBJ2-2	-	CATLDSSNTGELFF	TGTGCCACCTTGGACAGCTCAAACACCGGGGAGCTGTTTTTT
TRBV7-8	-	TRBJ1-5	-	CASSFGRRDSQPQHF	TGTGCCAGCAGCTTTGGCAGGAGGGACTCACAGCCCCAGCATTTT
TRBV4-3	-	TRBJ2-7	TRBD2	CASSQVLAGFYEQYF	TGCGCCAGCAGCCAAGTCCTAGCGGGGTTTTACGAGCAGTACTTC
TRBV28	-	TRBJ1-5	-	CASTGTGGADQPQHF	TGTGCCTCAACCGGAACTGGGGGCGCGGATCAGCCCCAGCATTTT
TRBV11-2	-	TRBJ2-7	TRBD2	CASLFPAGSYEQYF	TGTGCCAGCCTATTCCCAGCGGGGTCCTACGAGCAGTACTTC
TRBV27	-	TRBJ2-3	-	CASSETPYTQYF	TGTGCCAGCTCCGAGACCCCCTATACGCAGTATTTT
TRBV27	-	TRBJ2-6	-	CASSFSPGAGANVLTF	TGTGCCAGCAGTTTTTCCCCGGGGGCTGGGGCCAACGTCCTGACTTTC
TRBV28	-	TRBJ2-7	TRBD1	CASSLQQGTYEQYF	TGTGCCAGCAGTCTCCAACAGGGGACATACGAGCAGTACTTC
TRBV6-6	-	TRBJ1-2	-	CASRTANYGYTF	TGTGCCAGCCGGACAGCTAACTATGGCTACACCTTC
TRBV28	-	TRBJ2-7	-	CASSFGARPYEQYF	TGTGCCAGCAGTTTCGGGGCACGGCCCTACGAGCAGTACTTC
TRBV14	-	TRBJ2-2	TRBD2	CASSQLAGETGELFF	TGTGCCAGCAGCCAGCTAGCGGGAGAGACCGGGGAGCTGTTTTTT
TRBV4-2	-	TRBJ2-1	TRBD2	CASSQGDRLAGVEQFF	TGTGCCAGCAGCCAAGGCGATCGACTAGCGGGAGTTGAGCAGTTCTTC
TRBV6-1	-	TRBJ2-2	-	CASSEGGPVSTGELFF	TGTGCCAGCAGTGAAGGCGGACCGGTGAGCACCGGGGAGCTGTTTTTT
TRBV5-4	-	TRBJ1-2	TRBD1	CASSLPRGKVNGYTF	TGTGCCAGCAGCTTACCCAGGGGGAAGGTTAATGGCTACACCTTC
TRBV27	few	TRBJ1-5	-	CASTPTPGGHNQPQHF	TGTGCCAGCACCCCTACCCCCGGCGGACACAATCAGCCCCAGCATTTT
TRBV7-2	-	TRBJ2-3	-	CASRYPLPSSTDTQYF	TGTGCCAGCAGGTACCCTCTACCTAGTAGCACAGATACGCAGTATTTT
TRBV18	-	TRBJ2-2	-	CASSGTIAGELFF	TGTGCCAGCTCCGGTACAATAGCCGGGGAGCTGTTTTTT
TRBV7-2	-	TRBJ2-1	TRBD1	CASRRGLPSYNEQFF	TGTGCCAGCAGGAGGGGGCTTCCCTCCTACAATGAGCAGTTCTTC
TRBV19	once	TRBJ2-7	-	CASSPHTEVSYEQYF	TGTGCCAGTAGTCCTCACACGGAGGTCTCCTACGAGCAGTACTTC
TRBV27	-	TRBJ2-7	TRBD1	CASKPDRYEQYF	TGTGCCAGCAAGCCGGACAGGTACGAGCAGTACTTC
TRBV28	-	TRBJ2-2	TRBD2	CASSFRAGYGELFF	TGTGCCAGCAGTTTTCGAGCGGGATACGGGGAGCTGTTTTTT